The T cell receptor (beta chain) under discussion was sequenced for a study of blood T cell repertoires in COVID-19. Across the whole study: What the recovered Cohort 3 donors had was two negative PCRs, clearance, or symptom resolution.

In assigning cohorts, the study relied on participant-reported clinical history. Clones were read by immunoSEQ multiplex PCR, and TCRdb kept only the in-frame ones, dropping some. The sample lists more than 200,000 clones, 87% occurring once. J lost 2 bases, V lost 6 bases, and 4 bases had no gene match. The CDR3 runs to 14 residues. CDR1 is LNHDA, CDR2 SQIVND, per germline (reference sequence). Comment on this clone: Other DNA variants within this sample encode the same CDR3.

The sequence was obtained from a man aged 30-40 years in a cohort exposed to, infected with or recovered from COVID-19 (not recorded which). The specimen was PBMCs or T cells enriched from blood (not recorded which). The chain combines TRBV19 with TRBJ1-5; 7 bases match TRBD1. The CDR3 reads CASSVGQGNQPQHF. CDR3 DNA sequence: TGTGCCAGTAGCGTCGGACAGGGCAATCAGCCCCAGCATTTT.